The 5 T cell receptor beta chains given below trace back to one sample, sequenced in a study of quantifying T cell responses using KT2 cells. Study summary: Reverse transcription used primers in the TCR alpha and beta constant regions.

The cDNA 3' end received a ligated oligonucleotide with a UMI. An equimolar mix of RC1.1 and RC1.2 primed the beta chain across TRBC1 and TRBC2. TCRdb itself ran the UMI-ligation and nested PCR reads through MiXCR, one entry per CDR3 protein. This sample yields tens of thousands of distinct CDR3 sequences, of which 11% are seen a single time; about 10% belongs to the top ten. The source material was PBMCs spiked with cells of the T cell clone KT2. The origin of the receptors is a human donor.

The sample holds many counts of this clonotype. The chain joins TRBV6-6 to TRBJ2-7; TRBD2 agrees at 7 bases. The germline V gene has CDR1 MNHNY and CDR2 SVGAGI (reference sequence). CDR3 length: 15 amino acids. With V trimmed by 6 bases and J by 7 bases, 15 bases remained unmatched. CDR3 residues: CASSQTSASSQEQYF. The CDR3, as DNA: TGTGCCAGCAGCCAAACTAGCGCATCCTCTCAGGAGCAGTACTTC.

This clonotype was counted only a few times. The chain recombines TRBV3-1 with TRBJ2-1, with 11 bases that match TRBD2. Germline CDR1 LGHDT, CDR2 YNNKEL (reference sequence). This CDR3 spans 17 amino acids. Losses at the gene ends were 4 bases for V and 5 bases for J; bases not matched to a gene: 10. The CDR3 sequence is CASSPPWGLAENNEQFF. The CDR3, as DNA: TGTGCCAGCAGCCCCCCCTGGGGACTAGCGGAAAACAATGAGCAGTTCTTC.

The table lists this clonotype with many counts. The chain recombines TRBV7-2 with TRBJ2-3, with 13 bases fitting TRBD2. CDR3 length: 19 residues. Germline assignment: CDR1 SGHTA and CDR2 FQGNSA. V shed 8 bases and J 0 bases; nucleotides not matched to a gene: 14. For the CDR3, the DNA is TGTGCCAGCGGGACGCGTGGACTAGCGGGAGAAAGAAGCACAGATACGCAGTATTTT. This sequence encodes CASGTRGLAGERSTDTQYF. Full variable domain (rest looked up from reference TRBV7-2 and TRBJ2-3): GAGVSQSPSNKVTEKGKDVELRCDPISGHTALYWYRQSLGQGLEFLIYFQGNSAPDKSGLPSDRFSAERTGGSVSTLTIQRTQQEDSAVYLCASGTRGLAGERSTDTQYFGPGTRLTVL.

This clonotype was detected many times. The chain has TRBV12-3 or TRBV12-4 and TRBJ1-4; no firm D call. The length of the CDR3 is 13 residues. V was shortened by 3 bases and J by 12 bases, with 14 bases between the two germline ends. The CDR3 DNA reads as TGTGCCAGCAGTTTGGGGTGGGGAAGGGAACTGTTTTTT. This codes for CASSLGWGRELFF.

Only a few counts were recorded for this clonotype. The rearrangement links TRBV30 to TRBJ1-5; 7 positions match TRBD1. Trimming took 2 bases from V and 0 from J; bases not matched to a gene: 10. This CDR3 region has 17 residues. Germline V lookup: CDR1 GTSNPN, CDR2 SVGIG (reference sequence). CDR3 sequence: CAWSTTGFGVSNQPQHF. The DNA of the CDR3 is TGTGCCTGGAGTACGACAGGGTTTGGAGTTAGCAATCAGCCCCAGCATTTT.